Listed here are 2 T cell receptor beta chains from one sample, sequenced in a study of blood T cell repertoires in COVID-19. Using immunoSEQ multiplex PCR, the repertoire was profiled, and TCRdb retains in-frame clones only, with some absent. The sample holds 400,000 to 450,000 clones, 88% seen once. Material: peripheral blood. Every receptor here comes from a woman aged 45-65 years with COVID-19, enrolled during active disease.

As DNA, the CDR3 is TGTGCTAGTGGTTTTCTAAGAGGGACAGCCCAAGGCTACACCTTC. This translates into CASGFLRGTAQGYTF. The chain carries TRBV12-5 and TRBJ1-2, with TRBD1 matching over 7 bases. The CDR3 is 15 amino acids. CDR1 is LGHNT, CDR2 FRNRAP, per germline. Trimming cost V 3 bases and J 8 bases; bases outside gene matches: 12.

The chain has TRBV2 and TRBJ1-2; 11 bases align to TRBD1. The V segment lost 5 bases and the J segment 4 bases; nucleotides outside the gene matches: 6. Germline CDR1 SNHLY, CDR2 FYNNEI. This CDR3 comprises 15 residues. The CDR3 bases are TGTGCCAGCAGTCCCGGGACAGGGGGTGGCTATGGCTACACCTTC. Amino acids: CASSPGTGGGYGYTF.